The 26 T cell receptor beta chains presented below share a single source sample, sequenced in a study of blood T cell repertoires in COVID-19. Generated by immunoSEQ multiplex PCR, the TCRdb table keeps only in-frame clones and is missing some. Among fewer than 200,000 clones listed, 82% were seen once. The sequenced material came from peripheral blood. Receptors were obtained from an elderly woman with acute or convalescent COVID-19.

This clone was counted a single time. The chain couples TRBV7-9 to TRBJ1-5; the match to TRBD1 covers 8 bases. The CDR3 has 16 amino acids. The V and J ends lost 0 bases and 3 bases, in that order; junction bases with no gene match: 4. In germline, CDR1 is SEHNR, CDR2 FQNEAQ (reference sequence). CDR3 amino acids: CASSLAAGGFNQPQHF. Written as DNA, the CDR3 is TGTGCCAGCAGCTTAGCGGCAGGGGGCTTCAATCAGCCCCAGCATTTT.

This chain connects TRBV7-8 to TRBJ2-7; D gene unclear. The CDR3 contains 13 residues. Germline lookup yields CDR1 SGHVS and CDR2 FQNEAQ. Trimming removed 1 base at V and 6 bases at J, with 10 bases between. The CDR3 loop is CASSLESFSEQYF. The CDR3, as DNA: TGTGCCAGCAGCTTAGAGAGCTTTTCCGAGCAGTACTTC.

The rearrangement links TRBV7-2 to TRBJ2-1; 7 positions match TRBD1. V was pared by 5 bases and J by 3 bases, with 7 bases of the junction left unmatched. The V gene's germline CDR1 is SGHTA and CDR2 FQGNSA. This CDR3 region has 15 residues. CDR3 sequence: CASSPRDSNYNEQFF. The DNA of the CDR3 is TGTGCCAGCAGCCCACGGGACAGTAACTACAATGAGCAGTTCTTC.

This clone was seen only a few times. The chain recombines TRBV6-5 with TRBJ2-7, with 7 bases that match TRBD2. Looked up from germline, CDR1 is MNHEY and CDR2 is SVGAGI. J gave up 3 bases and V 6 bases, and 11 bases lay outside the gene matches. This CDR3 spans 15 amino acids. The CDR3 loop is CASSRGREFIYEQYF. CDR3 nucleotide sequence: TGTGCCAGCAGCCGTGGGCGGGAGTTTATCTACGAGCAGTACTTC.

The J gene is TRBJ1-2, the V gene TRBV6-5; no clear D. Germline lookup yields CDR1 MNHEY and CDR2 SVGAGI. The CDR3 spans 15 residues. V was trimmed by 0 bases and J by 2 bases, leaving 10 bases between them. Here the CDR3 reads CASSYSMEQNYGYTF. CDR3 bases: TGTGCCAGCAGTTACTCGATGGAGCAGAACTATGGCTACACCTTC.

This clone was detected a few times. The chain uses TRBV5-5 and TRBJ1-3; D is ambiguous. Trimming cost V 4 bases and J 0 bases, with 11 bases left between them. This CDR3 has 15 amino acids. In germline, CDR1 is SGHKS, CDR2 YYEKEE (reference sequence). In DNA, the CDR3 is TGTGCCAGCAGCCAAGACGGGGTCTCTGGAAACACCATATATTTT. It translates to CASSQDGVSGNTIYF.

CDR3 sequence reads: CATSDSRWDTQYF. As DNA, the CDR3 is TGTGCCACCAGTGATTCCCGGTGGGATACGCAGTATTTT. The chain joins TRBV24-1 to TRBJ2-3; no firm D call. Between the trimmed V and J ends, which lost 2 bases and 6 bases, there was a span of 8 bases. The CDR3 spans 13 residues. CDR1 and CDR2 from the germline V gene are KGHDR and SFDVKD.

V is TRBV11-2 and J is TRBJ2-3; D uncertain. V lost 2 bases and J 2 bases, leaving 11 bases between the germline ends. Germline lookup yields CDR1 SGHAT and CDR2 FQNNGV. The CDR3 length is 15 residues. The CDR3 DNA follows: TGTGCCAGCAGCTTACCGGAACAGAACACAGATACGCAGTATTTT. The encoded protein is CASSLPEQNTDTQYF.

This rearrangement joins TRBV6-5 to TRBJ1-1; perhaps TRBD1 as D (6 bases). The CDR3 is 14 residues long. The germline V gene has CDR1 MNHEY and CDR2 SVGAGI. The V gene lost 4 bases and the J gene lost 9 bases, with 18 bases spanning the gap. The DNA of the CDR3 is TGTGCCAGCAGTTCGTATGAAGACAGGAAGAAAGCTTTCTTT. As protein: CASSSYEDRKKAFF.

The CDR3 spells CASSPRTGPYEQYF. The CDR3 DNA is TGTGCCAGCAGTCCCCGGACAGGCCCCTACGAGCAGTACTTC. The chain is built from TRBV27 and TRBJ2-7; 7 bases agree with TRBD1. Trimming removed 5 bases from V and 2 bases from J; junction bases left unmatched: 6. The length of the CDR3 is 14 residues. Germline V gene sequence: CDR1 MNHEY, CDR2 SMNVEV (reference sequence).

J is TRBJ1-1 and V is TRBV5-5, with a weak D call TRBD1 (6 bases). The CDR3 loop spans 14 amino acids. V dropped 2 bases and J dropped 4 bases, with 12 bases sitting between them. Germline V gives CDR1 SGHKS, CDR2 YYEKEE (reference sequence). The CDR3 DNA reads TGTGCCAGCAGCTTAAGACAGGCGGGCACTGAAGCTTTCTTT. Translated, it gives CASSLRQAGTEAFF.

As for this clone: This sample also contains other DNA sequences that code for the same CDR3. V is TRBV5-5 and J is TRBJ1-1, with 8 positions matching TRBD1. V lost 8 bases and J lost 5; bases outside the gene matches: 8. Looked up from germline, CDR1 is SGHKS and CDR2 is YYEKEE (reference sequence). The CDR3 spans 13 residues. The CDR3 spells CASSRGQGTEAFF. In DNA, the CDR3 is TGTGCCAGTAGCCGCGGACAGGGTACTGAAGCTTTCTTT.

This clone was recorded once. The chain couples TRBV18 to TRBJ2-3; 10 bases map to TRBD1. CDR3 length equals 14 residues. CDR1 and CDR2 from the germline V gene are KGHSH and LQKENI. With V trimmed by 8 bases and J by 6 bases, 8 bases remained unmatched. Written as DNA, the CDR3 is TGTGCCAGCACTAGACAGGGGGCCGCCGATACGCAGTATTTT. It yields the protein CASTRQGAADTQYF.

This chain links TRBV27 with TRBJ2-5; 7 bases agree with TRBD2. Germline V lookup: CDR1 MNHEY, CDR2 SMNVEV (reference sequence). This CDR3 contains 15 residues. V was clipped by 5 bases and J by 1 base; unmatched bases: 7. The CDR3 DNA sequence: TGTGCCAGCAGTGACCCACTAGCGAGCCAAGAGACCCAGTACTTC. This translates into CASSDPLASQETQYF.

The CDR3 region has the DNA TGTGCCAGCAGCGCTAGCGGGTCGCCATATACGCAGTATTTT. Protein: CASSASGSPYTQYF. J is TRBJ2-3 and V is TRBV9, with 8 bases that match TRBD2. Germline CDR1 reads SGDLS; CDR2 reads YYNGEE. This CDR3 has 14 amino acids. The trim removed 3 bases at V and 7 bases at J, leaving 7 bases unmatched. The full variable domain, completed using reference TRBV9 and TRBJ2-3, is DSGVTQTPKHLITATGQRVTLRCSPRSGDLSVYWYQQSLDQGLQFLIQYYNGEERAKGNILERFSAQQFPDLHSELNLSSLELGDSALYFCASSASGSPYTQYFGPGTRLTVL.

For the CDR3, the DNA is TGCGCCAGCAGCTTGGGATTGGGGGCGAACACTGAAGCTTTCTTT. Its translation: CASSLGLGANTEAFF. V gene TRBV5-1 combines with J gene TRBJ1-1, with TRBD1 as a possible D gene (6 bases). CDR3 size: 15 residues. Germline values: CDR1 SGHRS, CDR2 YFSETQ. Trimming pared 0 bases from V and 1 base from J, leaving 10 bases between.

The gene calls are TRBV5-4 and TRBJ2-5, with TRBD2 identical over 11 bases. The junction had 8 bases not matched to a gene; V was cut back by 4 bases and J by 6 bases. Germline loops: CDR1 SGHNT, CDR2 YYREEE (reference sequence). The CDR3 runs 15 residues. This CDR3 reads CASSSIAGGAKTQYF. For the CDR3, the DNA is TGTGCCAGCAGCAGTATAGCGGGAGGGGCGAAGACCCAGTACTTC.

There are many counts of this clone. This chain joins TRBV19 and TRBJ2-7, with a weak D call TRBD2 (6 bases). The CDR3 consists of 14 residues. Germline assignment: CDR1 LNHDA and CDR2 SQIVND (reference sequence). Trimming removed 5 bases from V and 4 bases from J, with 15 bases in between. The CDR3 loop is CASSGGVGSYEQYF. In nucleotides, the CDR3 is TGTGCCAGTAGTGGAGGGGTGGGATCGTACGAGCAGTACTTC.

The chain employs TRBV6-5 and TRBJ2-1; D remains unclear. The CDR3 loop spans 14 amino acids. Trimming shortened V by 0 bases and J by 7 bases, and 10 bases separated the two germline ends. Germline CDR1 and CDR2: MNHEY and SVGAGI. CDR3 loop: CASSYSKYANEQFF. Written as DNA, the CDR3 is TGTGCCAGCAGTTACTCGAAATACGCGAATGAGCAGTTCTTC.

V gene TRBV30 combines with J gene TRBJ1-5; D is ambiguous. The ends were cut back, 4 bases at V and 4 bases at J, with 11 bases in the middle. The CDR3 is 13 amino acids. CDR1 and CDR2 from the germline V gene are GTSNPN and SVGIG (reference sequence). CDR3 bases: TGTGCCTGGAACACAGCCGCAAATCAGCCCCAGCATTTT. It is translated as CAWNTAANQPQHF.

V gene TRBV5-4 combines with J gene TRBJ2-5; 7 bases align to TRBD1. The CDR3 is 13 amino acids. Germline CDR1 is SGHNT and CDR2 is YYREEE (reference sequence). Trimming at V came to 2 bases and at J to 4 bases, leaving 2 bases not matched to a gene. CDR3 bases: TGTGCCAGCAGCTTAAGGGGGCTAGAGACCCAGTACTTC. Translation gives CASSLRGLETQYF.

The V and J genes are TRBV18 and TRBJ2-1; 11 nucleotides agree with TRBD2. Germline trimming cut 2 bases from V and 5 bases from J; bases unmatched to any gene: 17. CDR1 and CDR2 from the germline V gene are KGHSH and LQKENI. The CDR3 has 20 amino acids. CDR3 DNA sequence: TGTGCCAGCTCACCAGCTGCCGGGACTAGCGGTGGGACGCCTCACAATGAGCAGTTCTTC. As protein: CASSPAAGTSGGTPHNEQFF.

The J gene is TRBJ1-1, the V gene TRBV18, with 10 nucleotides matching TRBD1. The CDR3 has 14 residues. Germline loops: CDR1 KGHSH, CDR2 LQKENI. Losses at the gene ends were 6 bases for V and 1 base for J; bases not matched to a gene: 2. The chain's CDR3 is CASSWDRGNTEAFF. CDR3 DNA: TGTGCCAGCTCTTGGGACAGGGGGAACACTGAAGCTTTCTTT. Drawing the rest from reference TRBV18 and TRBJ1-1, the complete variable domain is NAGVMQNPRHLVRRRGQEARLRCSPMKGHSHVYWYRQLPEEGLKFMVYLQKENIIDESGMPKERFSAEFPKEGPSILRIQQVVRGDSAAYFCASSWDRGNTEAFFGQGTRLTVV.

The chain uses TRBV21-1 and TRBJ1-2; the D call TRBD1 from the table was never checked on the DNA. TRBV21-1 constitutes a pseudogene. This CDR3 is built from 16 residues. The CDR3 region has the DNA TGTGCCAGCAGCAAAGCGCAGACAGGGGAGTTTGAGGGCTACACCTTC. It translates to CASSKAQTGEFEGYTF.

V is TRBV28 and J is TRBJ2-3; TRBD2 agrees at 7 bases. CDR1 MDHEN and CDR2 SYDVKM come from the germline V gene. This CDR3 comprises 15 residues. J was trimmed by 6 bases and V by 6 bases; bases with no gene match: 12. DNA for the CDR3: TGTGCCAGCAGAAGGGCGGGACTAACGGCGGATACGCAGTATTTT. This codes for CASRRAGLTADTQYF.

The chain couples TRBV19 to TRBJ2-5; TRBD2 is a possible D gene (6 bases). Germline V gene data show CDR1 as LNHDA and CDR2 as SQIVND (reference sequence). Deletions cut 1 base from V and 5 bases from J, with 11 bases between. The CDR3 has 14 residues. CDR3 in amino acids: CASSIVPEGETQYF. CDR3 DNA sequence: TGTGCCAGTAGTATAGTCCCGGAGGGGGAGACCCAGTACTTC.